Following are 20 T cell receptor beta chains from one sample sequenced in a study of cytomegalovirus exposure and HLA in healthy donors. Clones were sequenced by immunoSEQ multiplex PCR, and TCRdb holds only the in-frame ones, with some missing. Here the sample spans some 72,000 clones, approximately 95% being singletons. Sequencing was performed on PBMCs. These receptors all come from a man aged 18 to 29 in good health and CMV-seropositive.

In DNA, the CDR3 is TGTGCCACCAGCAGATCACTCCCGACTAGCGGCCAAGAGACCCAGTACTTC. Its translation: CATSRSLPTSGQETQYF. The J gene is TRBJ2-5, the V gene TRBV15, with 9 bases aligning to TRBD2. V lost 2 bases, J lost 1 base, and 8 bases stayed unmatched. CDR1 is LNHNV, CDR2 YYDKDF, per germline (reference sequence). The CDR3 consists of 17 residues. The variable domain in full, with the rest retrieved from reference TRBV15 and TRBJ2-5, is DAMVIQNPRYQVTQFGKPVTLSCSQTLNHNVMYWYQQKSSQAPKLLFHYYDKDFNNEADTPDNFQSRRPNTSFCFLDIRSPGLGDTAMYLCATSRSLPTSGQETQYFGPGTRLLVL.

The sample holds one count of this clone. V is TRBV7-9 and J is TRBJ1-1; a possible D gene is TRBD1 (5 bases). The CDR3 runs to 15 residues. V was clipped by 4 bases and J by 0 bases, with 12 bases between them. Germline V lookup: CDR1 SEHNR, CDR2 FQNEAQ (reference sequence). CDR3 amino acids: CASSSTGTVNTEAFF. The CDR3 DNA reads TGTGCCAGCAGCTCAACCGGGACTGTGAACACTGAAGCTTTCTTT.

The chain combines TRBV6-6 with TRBJ2-7, with D perhaps matching TRBD1 (6 bases). The CDR3 extends over 15 amino acids. Deletions cut 7 bases from V and 3 bases from J, with 19 bases between. Germline V gives CDR1 MNHNY, CDR2 SVGAGI (reference sequence). The CDR3 coding sequence is TGTGCCAGCAAAAAGAAAGGACAGTCCCTCTACGAGCAGTACTTC. This gives the protein CASKKKGQSLYEQYF.

This clone is a singleton in its sample. The rearrangement joins TRBV30 to TRBJ1-1, with 10 bases identical to TRBD1. After removal of 3 bases from V and 5 bases from J, the junction contained 3 bases not matched to a gene. The CDR3 is 13 amino acids. Germline CDR1 reads GTSNPN; CDR2 reads SVGIG (reference sequence). The CDR3: CAWRVGQGTEAFF. The DNA for the CDR3 is TGTGCCTGGAGGGTGGGACAGGGGACTGAAGCTTTCTTT.

The V gene is TRBV19, the J gene TRBJ1-2; TRBD1 aligns across 10 bases. The CDR3 runs 15 residues. Germline V gene data show CDR1 as LNHDA and CDR2 as SQIVND (reference sequence). The trim removed 6 bases at V and 3 bases at J, leaving 7 bases unmatched. The CDR3 loop reads CASSHAGTGDYGYTF. DNA of the CDR3: TGTGCCAGTAGCCACGCCGGGACAGGGGACTATGGCTACACCTTC.

J is TRBJ2-1 and V is TRBV9, with a weak D call TRBD1 (5 bases). Germline V gene data show CDR1 as SGDLS and CDR2 as YYNGEE. V lost 2 bases to trimming and J lost 9 bases, with 15 bases between them. The CDR3 extends over 14 amino acids. The CDR3, as DNA: TGTGCCAGCAGCGTTTGGCAGGGTCAGGGTGAGCAGTTCTTC. Translated: CASSVWQGQGEQFF.

CDR3 nucleotides: TGCGCCAGCAGCCTCCGACCGGGACACCTCATTAGCTACGAGCAGTACTTC. This translates into CASSLRPGHLISYEQYF. The chain recombines TRBV4-1 with TRBJ2-7, with D possibly matching TRBD1 (6 bases). This CDR3 has 17 amino acids. Germline V gives CDR1 MGHRA, CDR2 YSYEKL. Trimming stripped 4 bases from V and 3 bases from J, with 22 bases between.

The V call is TRBV23-1, the J call TRBJ1-2, with D tentatively TRBD1 (6 bases). TRBV23-1 is known as an ORF, though its function is uncertain. Trimming took off 0 bases at V and 0 bases at J, with 14 bases between the two ends. This CDR3 comprises 17 residues. The CDR3 DNA reads TGCGCCAGCAGTCAATCGGGGGGGGCAGACACTAACTATGGCTACACCTTC. Translated, it gives CASSQSGGADTNYGYTF.

V gene TRBV29-1 combines with J gene TRBJ2-5; D is ambiguous. The CDR3 is 11 amino acids. CDR1 is SQVTM and CDR2 is ANQGSEA in the germline V gene. Trimming removed 4 bases from V and 4 bases from J, with 7 bases in between. The CDR3 here is CSVVGSETQYF. CDR3 bases: TGCAGCGTTGTCGGGTCAGAGACCCAGTACTTC.

The rearrangement links TRBV29-1 to TRBJ2-1; D perhaps matches TRBD2 (6 bases). This CDR3 spans 15 amino acids. The ends were cut back, 6 bases at V and 2 bases at J, with 17 bases in the middle. In germline, CDR1 is SQVTM, CDR2 ANQGSEA. The CDR3 DNA follows: TGCAGCGTCCCCTTAGGGGTAGCGGCCTACAATGAGCAGTTCTTC. This encodes CSVPLGVAAYNEQFF.

The V call is TRBV2, the J call TRBJ2-7; 7 nucleotides line up with TRBD1. The V gene's germline CDR1 is SNHLY and CDR2 FYNNEI. The junction had 13 bases not matched to a gene; V was cut back by 8 bases and J by 6 bases. The CDR3 spans 14 residues. In DNA, the CDR3 is TGTGCCAGCCGAGGGGGCATGCTTTGGGGCGAGCAGTACTTC. As protein: CASRGGMLWGEQYF.

In this sample, this clone turned up once. The chain couples TRBV20-1 to TRBJ1-2; tentatively, D is TRBD1 (5 bases). The CDR3 totals 11 residues. CDR1 is DFQATT, CDR2 SNEGSKA, per germline (reference sequence). Trimming removed 6 bases from V and 4 bases from J, with 9 bases in between. The DNA of the CDR3 is TGCAGTGCCACAACAGGCTATGGCTACACCTTC. Its protein product is CSATTGYGYTF.

The chain has TRBV10-3 and TRBJ2-7, with a weak D call TRBD1 (5 bases). CDR1 is ENHRY, CDR2 SYGVKD, per germline. Trimming pared 8 bases from V and 7 bases from J, leaving 15 bases between. The CDR3 runs 12 residues. This CDR3 reads CAIASPGIEQYF. The CDR3 coding sequence is TGTGCCATCGCATCCCCAGGGATTGAGCAGTACTTC.

V is TRBV19 and J is TRBJ2-7, with 7 bases fitting TRBD1. Germline-derived CDR1 and CDR2 are LNHDA and SQIVND (reference sequence). The V and J ends lost 8 bases and 6 bases, in that order; junction bases with no gene match: 10. CDR3 length: 13 amino acids. The CDR3 region is CASGGQYGAEQYF. DNA of the CDR3: TGTGCCAGTGGGGGACAGTACGGGGCCGAGCAGTACTTC.

The gene calls are TRBV5-5 and TRBJ2-5, with TRBD2 identical over 7 bases. The CDR3 totals 15 residues. Trimming took 6 bases from V and 4 from J; bases not matched to a gene: 12. The germline V gene encodes CDR1 SGHKS and CDR2 YYEKEE (reference sequence). The CDR3, as DNA: TGTGCCAGCAACCGCGGCGGGAGTACTGGAGAGACCCAGTACTTC. Translated, it gives CASNRGGSTGETQYF.

V is TRBV4-1 and J is TRBJ2-7, with 9 bases that match TRBD2. Germline V gene sequence: CDR1 MGHRA, CDR2 YSYEKL. This CDR3 comprises 17 residues. The V and J ends lost 3 bases and 4 bases, in that order; junction bases with no gene match: 13. The CDR3 sequence is CASSQVIAGDSDYEQYF. DNA for the CDR3: TGCGCCAGCAGCCAGGTTATAGCGGGAGATTCGGATTACGAGCAGTACTTC.

CDR3 sequence reads: CASPLAATYEQYF. DNA for the CDR3: TGTGCCAGCCCTCTAGCGGCTACCTACGAGCAGTACTTC. The V gene is TRBV6-4, the J gene TRBJ2-7, with 7 bases lining up with TRBD2. V lost 8 bases to trimming and J lost 2 bases; unmatched junction nucleotides: 6. The CDR3 is 13 amino acids. CDR1 and CDR2 (germline): MRHNA, SNTAGT.

V gene TRBV6-5 combines with J gene TRBJ2-3; 10 positions agree with TRBD2. After removal of 6 bases from V and 6 bases from J, the junction contained 9 bases not matched to a gene. Germline CDR1 and CDR2: MNHEY and SVGAGI. The CDR3 length is 15 residues. CDR3 amino acids: CASRTEREGLDTQYF. Here the CDR3 DNA reads TGTGCCAGCAGGACCGAGCGGGAGGGGTTGGATACGCAGTATTTT.

The CDR3 spells CASSRWTSGRGLEQFF. As DNA, the CDR3 is TGTGCCAGCAGCCGCTGGACTAGCGGGAGAGGTCTTGAGCAGTTCTTC. The chain couples TRBV7-2 to TRBJ2-1; TRBD2 matches 13 bases. Germline V gene data show CDR1 as SGHTA and CDR2 as FQGNSA. The CDR3 length is 16 residues. V lost 5 bases, J lost 9 bases, and 10 bases stayed unmatched. The full variable domain, completed using reference TRBV7-2 and TRBJ2-1, is GAGVSQSPSNKVTEKGKDVELRCDPISGHTALYWYRQSLGQGLEFLIYFQGNSAPDKSGLPSDRFSAERTGGSVSTLTIQRTQQEDSAVYLCASSRWTSGRGLEQFFGPGTRLTVL.

The V and J genes are TRBV6-6 and TRBJ2-7; TRBD1 is a possible D gene (5 bases). V lost 4 bases, J lost 3 bases, and 7 bases lay in between. The CDR3 covers 12 residues. From germline, CDR1 is MNHNY and CDR2 SVGAGI (reference sequence). Written as DNA, the CDR3 is TGTGCCAGCAGTTTTCAGGGCTACGAGCAGTACTTC. It encodes CASSFQGYEQYF.